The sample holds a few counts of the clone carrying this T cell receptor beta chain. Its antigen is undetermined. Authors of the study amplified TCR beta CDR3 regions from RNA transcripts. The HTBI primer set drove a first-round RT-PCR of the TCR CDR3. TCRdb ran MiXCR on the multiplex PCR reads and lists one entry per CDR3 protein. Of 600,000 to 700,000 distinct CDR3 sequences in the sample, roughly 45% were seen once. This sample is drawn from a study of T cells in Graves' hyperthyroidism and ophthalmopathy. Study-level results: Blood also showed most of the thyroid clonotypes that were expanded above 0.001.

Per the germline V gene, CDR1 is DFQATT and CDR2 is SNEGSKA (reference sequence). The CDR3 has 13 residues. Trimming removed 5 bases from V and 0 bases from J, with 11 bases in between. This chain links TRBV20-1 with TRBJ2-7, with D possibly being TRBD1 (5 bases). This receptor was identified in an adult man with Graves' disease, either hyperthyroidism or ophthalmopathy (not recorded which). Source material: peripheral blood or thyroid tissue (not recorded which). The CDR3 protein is CSAVRQNSYEQYF. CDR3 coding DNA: TGCAGTGCTGTCCGACAGAACTCCTACGAGCAGTACTTC.